This T cell receptor beta chain was recorded in a study of molecular identifiers for immune sequencing clone quantification. Worth noting for this clonotype: A much larger clonotype is one base distant, so this may be a read error.

TCRdb processed the PCR reads anew with MiXCR; each CDR3 protein has one entry. The table lists some 590,000 distinct CDR3 sequences, 25% of them singletons. Germline V CDR1 and CDR2: SEHNR, FQNEAQ (reference sequence). The length of the CDR3 is 15 residues. The V gene is TRBV7-9, the J gene TRBJ1-1, with 8 bases fitting TRBD1. This TCR was recovered from a human donor in good health. Some libraries in this study had Jurkat cell RNA spiked in. The sequenced material came from naive CD8+ T cells from blood, with Jurkat cell RNA spiked in. Subset defined: FACS-sorted CD8+CD4-CCR7+CD45RA+ naive T cells. The CDR3 spells CTSSLLPDRETEAFF. Here the CDR3 DNA reads TGTACCAGCAGCCTTCTCCCGGACAGGGAAACTGAAGCTTTCTTT.